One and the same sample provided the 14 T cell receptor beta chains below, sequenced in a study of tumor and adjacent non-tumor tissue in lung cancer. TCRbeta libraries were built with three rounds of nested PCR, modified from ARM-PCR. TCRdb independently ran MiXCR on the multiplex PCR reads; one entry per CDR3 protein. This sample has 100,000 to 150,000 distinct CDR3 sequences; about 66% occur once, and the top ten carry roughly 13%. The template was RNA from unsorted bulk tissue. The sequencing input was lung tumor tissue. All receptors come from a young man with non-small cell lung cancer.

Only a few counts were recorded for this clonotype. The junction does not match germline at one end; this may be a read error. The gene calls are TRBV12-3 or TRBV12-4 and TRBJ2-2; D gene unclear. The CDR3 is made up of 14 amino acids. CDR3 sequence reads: CASGLANGVGELFF. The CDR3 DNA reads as TGTGCCAGCGGTTTAGCAAATGGTGTCGGGGAGCTGTTTTTT.

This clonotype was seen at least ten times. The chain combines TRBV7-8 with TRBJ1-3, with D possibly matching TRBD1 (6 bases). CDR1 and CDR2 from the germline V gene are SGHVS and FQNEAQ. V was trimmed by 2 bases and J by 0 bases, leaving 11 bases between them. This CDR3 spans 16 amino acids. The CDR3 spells CASSLQGNPSGNTIYF. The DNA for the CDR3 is TGTGCCAGCAGCTTACAGGGGAACCCCTCTGGAAACACCATATATTTT.

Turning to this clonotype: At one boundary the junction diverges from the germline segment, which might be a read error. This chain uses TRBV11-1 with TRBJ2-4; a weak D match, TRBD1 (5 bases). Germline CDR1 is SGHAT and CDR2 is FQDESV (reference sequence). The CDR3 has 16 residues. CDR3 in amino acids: CASTHSGRAAKNIQYF. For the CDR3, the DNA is TGCGCGAGCACCCACTCAGGCAGGGCGGCCAAAAACATTCAGTACTTC.

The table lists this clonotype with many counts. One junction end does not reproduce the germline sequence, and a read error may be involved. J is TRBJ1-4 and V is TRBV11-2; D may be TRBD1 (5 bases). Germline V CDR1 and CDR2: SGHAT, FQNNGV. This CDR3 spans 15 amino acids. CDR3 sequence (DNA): TGTGCCAGCAGCTTACCGGGGGTTACTAATGAAAAACTGTCTTTT. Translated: CASSLPGVTNEKLSF.

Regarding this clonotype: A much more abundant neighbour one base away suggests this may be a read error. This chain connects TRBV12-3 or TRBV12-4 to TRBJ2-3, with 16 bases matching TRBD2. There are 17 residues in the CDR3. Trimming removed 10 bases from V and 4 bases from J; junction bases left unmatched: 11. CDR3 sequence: CAINIGTSGGASDTQYF. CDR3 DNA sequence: TGTGCCATCAATATCGGGACTAGCGGGGGGGCATCAGATACGCAGTATTTT.

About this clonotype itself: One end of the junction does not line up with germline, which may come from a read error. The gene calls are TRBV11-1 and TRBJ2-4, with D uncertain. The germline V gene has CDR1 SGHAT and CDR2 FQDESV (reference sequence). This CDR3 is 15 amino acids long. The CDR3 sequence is CASNLSRQPEDIQYF. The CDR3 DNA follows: TGTGCCAGCAACTTATCGCGTCAGCCGGAAGACATTCAGTACTTC.

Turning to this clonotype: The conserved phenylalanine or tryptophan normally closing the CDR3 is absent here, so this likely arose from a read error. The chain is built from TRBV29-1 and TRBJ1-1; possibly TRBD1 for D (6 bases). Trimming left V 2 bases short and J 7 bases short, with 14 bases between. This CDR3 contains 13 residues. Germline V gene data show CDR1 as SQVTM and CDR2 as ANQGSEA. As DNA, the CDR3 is TGCAGCGTTGAACCAGGGGCTCGATATGAAGCTTTCTCT. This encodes CSVEPGARYEAFS.

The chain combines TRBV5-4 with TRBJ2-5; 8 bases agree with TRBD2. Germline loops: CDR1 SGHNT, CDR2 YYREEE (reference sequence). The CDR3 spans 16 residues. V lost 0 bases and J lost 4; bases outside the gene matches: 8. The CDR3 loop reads CASSLGLTGGGETQYF. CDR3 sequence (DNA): TGTGCCAGCAGCTTGGGGCTAACGGGGGGGGGAGAGACCCAGTACTTC.

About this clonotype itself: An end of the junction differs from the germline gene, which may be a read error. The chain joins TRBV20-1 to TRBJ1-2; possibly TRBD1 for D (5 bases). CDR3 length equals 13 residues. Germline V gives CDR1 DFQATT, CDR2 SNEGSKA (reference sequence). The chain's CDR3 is CSASLPGRYGYTF. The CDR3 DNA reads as TGCAGTGCTAGTCTCCCAGGGCGCTATGGTTACACCTTC.

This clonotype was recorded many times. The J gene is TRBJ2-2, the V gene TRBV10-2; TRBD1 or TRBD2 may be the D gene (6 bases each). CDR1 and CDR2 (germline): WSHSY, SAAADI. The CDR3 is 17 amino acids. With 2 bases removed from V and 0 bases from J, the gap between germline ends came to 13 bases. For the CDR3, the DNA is TGCGCCAGCAGTGAGCCCTTTAGGGGGGCGAACACCGGGGAGCTGTTTTTT. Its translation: CASSEPFRGANTGELFF.

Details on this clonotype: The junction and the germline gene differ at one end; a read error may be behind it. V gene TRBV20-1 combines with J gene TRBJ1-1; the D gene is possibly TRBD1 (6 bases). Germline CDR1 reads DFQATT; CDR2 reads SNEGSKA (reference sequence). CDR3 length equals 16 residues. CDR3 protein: CSASVGASDSNTEVFF. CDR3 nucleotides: TGCAGTGCTAGTGTGGGGGCTAGCGACTCGAACACTGAAGTTTTCTTC.

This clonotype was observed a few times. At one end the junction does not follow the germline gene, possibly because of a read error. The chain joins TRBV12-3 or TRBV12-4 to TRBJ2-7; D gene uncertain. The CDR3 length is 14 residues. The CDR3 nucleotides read TGTGCCAGTAGTTTTGAGCTGCCCCCCTACGAGCAGTACTTC. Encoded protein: CASSFELPPYEQYF.

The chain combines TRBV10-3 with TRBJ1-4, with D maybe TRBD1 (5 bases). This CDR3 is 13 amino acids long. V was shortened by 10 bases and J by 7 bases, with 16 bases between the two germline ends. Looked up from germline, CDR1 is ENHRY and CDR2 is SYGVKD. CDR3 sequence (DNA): TGTGCCAACCCGATAGGGGATGGTGAAAAACTGTTTTTT. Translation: CANPIGDGEKLFF.

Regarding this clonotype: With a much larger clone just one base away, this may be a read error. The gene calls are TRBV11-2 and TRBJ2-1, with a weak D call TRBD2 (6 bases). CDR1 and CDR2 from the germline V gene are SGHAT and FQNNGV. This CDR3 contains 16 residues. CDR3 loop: CASSPTSMASYSEQFF. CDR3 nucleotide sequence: TGTGCCAGCAGCCCCACTAGCATGGCGTCCTACAGTGAGCAGTTCTTC.